These 21 T cell receptor beta chains came from one sample sequenced in a study of cytomegalovirus exposure and HLA in healthy donors. PCR used 60 Vbeta primers and 13 Jbeta primers. Here immunoSEQ multiplex PCR was the method, and the copy in TCRdb shows in-frame clones only, minus some. The repertoire holds approximately 160,000 clones, around four fifths seen once, with 7.4% in the top ten. Source material: PBMCs. The receptors were sampled from a male donor in good health and CMV-seropositive.

This chain joins TRBV7-2 and TRBJ1-1; 7 nucleotides align to TRBD1. In germline, CDR1 is SGHTA, CDR2 FQGNSA. This CDR3 is 14 amino acids long. Losses at the gene ends were 5 bases for V and 6 bases for J; bases not matched to a gene: 9. CDR3 loop: CASSPIGGAAEAFF. CDR3 coding DNA: TGTGCCAGCAGCCCTATAGGGGGCGCCGCTGAAGCTTTCTTT. The full variable domain, in which reference TRBV7-2 and TRBJ1-1 provide the parts outside the CDR3, is GAGVSQSPSNKVTEKGKDVELRCDPISGHTALYWYRQSLGQGLEFLIYFQGNSAPDKSGLPSDRFSAERTGGSVSTLTIQRTQQEDSAVYLCASSPIGGAAEAFFGQGTRLTVV.

The chain couples TRBV11-2 to TRBJ1-1; D call uncertain. The CDR3 extends over 15 amino acids. The V end lost 5 bases, the J end lost 4 bases, and 17 bases lay between the germline ends. In germline, CDR1 is SGHAT, CDR2 FQNNGV. DNA of the CDR3: TGTGCCAGCAGCGCCTACTCAGGTACGGTCACTGAAGCTTTCTTT. Amino acids: CASSAYSGTVTEAFF.

The V call is TRBV11-2, the J call TRBJ2-2, with 8 bases that match TRBD1. Germline V gene data show CDR1 as SGHAT and CDR2 as FQNNGV. This CDR3 is built from 14 residues. V shed 5 bases and J 5 bases; nucleotides not matched to a gene: 4. CDR3 coding DNA: TGTGCCAGCAGCCCTAGACAGGGGACCGGGGAGCTGTTTTTT. Its protein product is CASSPRQGTGELFF.

This clone has only a few counts. The gene calls are TRBV21-1 and TRBJ2-3; the table's D gene call, TRBD2, was not cross checked with the DNA. TRBV21-1 is described as a pseudogene. The CDR3 contains 14 residues. CDR3 protein: CASSNRVAADTQYF. CDR3 sequence (DNA): TGTGCCAGCAGCAATCGAGTCGCGGCAGATACGCAGTATTTT.

CDR3 sequence reads: CASSDLGGSNQPQHF. CDR3 nucleotide sequence: TGTGCCAGCAGTGATTTGGGGGGAAGCAATCAGCCCCAGCATTTT. The V call is TRBV6-1, the J call TRBJ1-5, with D maybe TRBD1 (5 bases). The length of the CDR3 is 15 residues. V gave up 3 bases and J gave up 1 base, with 10 bases separating them. Germline V CDR1 and CDR2: MNHNS, SASEGT.

This chain connects TRBV13 to TRBJ2-3; maybe TRBD1 (5 bases). V lost 4 bases and J 0 bases, leaving 8 bases between the germline ends. Germline values: CDR1 PRHDT, CDR2 FYEKMQ (reference sequence). The CDR3 runs 14 residues. Here the CDR3 reads CASSSGQSTDTQYF. The CDR3 DNA reads as TGTGCCAGCAGCTCTGGACAAAGCACAGATACGCAGTATTTT.

The genes are TRBV19 and TRBJ2-7, with 10 bases identical to TRBD1. The CDR3 loop spans 13 amino acids. Germline loops: CDR1 LNHDA, CDR2 SQIVND (reference sequence). Losses at the gene ends were 7 bases for V and 4 bases for J; bases not matched to a gene: 4. The CDR3 bases are TGTGCCAGTACCCGGACAGGGGGGTACGAGCAGTACTTC. This codes for CASTRTGGYEQYF.

The CDR3 DNA is TGTGCCATCAGTGAGACCGGGACAGGGAGTCAGCCCCAGCATTTT. Residues: CAISETGTGSQPQHF. The V and J genes are TRBV10-3 and TRBJ1-5, with 9 bases matching TRBD1. Germline assignment: CDR1 ENHRY and CDR2 SYGVKD. V dropped 2 bases and J dropped 6; count of bases not matched to a gene: 5. This CDR3 is 15 amino acids long.

J is TRBJ2-1 and V is TRBV4-2, with a possible D match to TRBD2 (6 bases). The CDR3 extends over 17 amino acids. CDR1 and CDR2 from the germline V gene are LGHNA and YNFKEQ. V was pared by 1 base and J by 3 bases, with 16 bases between. CDR3 in amino acids: CASSQGHRDWVYNEQFF. DNA for the CDR3: TGTGCCAGCAGCCAAGGCCACCGGGACTGGGTCTACAATGAGCAGTTCTTC.

This clone was picked up a small number of times. The V gene is TRBV4-1, the J gene TRBJ2-3, with TRBD1 matching over 10 bases. The CDR3 is 17 residues long. Losses at the gene ends were 2 bases for V and 5 bases for J; bases not matched to a gene: 10. In germline, CDR1 is MGHRA, CDR2 YSYEKL. In DNA, the CDR3 is TGCGCCAGCAGCCAAACCTCAACCGGGACAGGGGTAGATACGCAGTATTTT. As protein: CASSQTSTGTGVDTQYF.

This chain uses TRBV6-1 with TRBJ1-2; 12 nucleotides agree with TRBD1. Losses at the gene ends were 3 bases for V and 6 bases for J; bases not matched to a gene: 5. Germline-derived CDR1 and CDR2 are MNHNS and SASEGT. CDR3 length: 15 residues. DNA of the CDR3: TGTGCCAGCAGTGACCGGGACAGGGGGCGGGATGGCTACACCTTC. This codes for CASSDRDRGRDGYTF.

This clone occurred once. The chain employs TRBV29-1 and TRBJ2-5; perhaps TRBD2 as D (6 bases). Trimming pared 3 bases from V and 5 bases from J, leaving 13 bases between. The CDR3 has 13 residues. Germline loops: CDR1 SQVTM, CDR2 ANQGSEA. CDR3 sequence: CSVDREARETQYF. The CDR3 coding sequence is TGCAGCGTTGACAGGGAGGCACGCGAGACCCAGTACTTC.

This clone was observed a handful of times. The chain couples TRBV28 to TRBJ1-5; D perhaps matches TRBD1 (5 bases). Germline values: CDR1 MDHEN, CDR2 SYDVKM. This CDR3 is built from 11 residues. Trimming pared 4 bases from V and 7 bases from J, leaving 5 bases between. CDR3 coding DNA: TGTGCCAGCAGTTGGGGCCAGCCCCAGCATTTT. Encoded protein: CASSWGQPQHF.

V usage is TRBV19 and J usage is TRBJ1-5; 7 bases align to TRBD1. V shed 10 bases and J 3 bases; nucleotides not matched to a gene: 12. Germline loops: CDR1 LNHDA, CDR2 SQIVND (reference sequence). The CDR3 runs 15 residues. CDR3 sequence (DNA): TGTGCCACCAGAGACAGGGCCGGTTTCAATCAGCCCCAGCATTTT. This codes for CATRDRAGFNQPQHF.

CDR3 bases: TGTGCCAGCAGCAGGACACGAATGAACACTGAAGCTTTCTTT. This gives the protein CASSRTRMNTEAFF. The chain joins TRBV5-8 to TRBJ1-1; perhaps TRBD1 as D (5 bases). Per the germline V gene, CDR1 is SGHTS and CDR2 is YDEGEE. CDR3 length: 14 amino acids. V was trimmed by 4 bases and J by 0 bases, leaving 10 bases between them.

The V call is TRBV5-6, the J call TRBJ1-2; the match to TRBD1 covers 7 bases. This CDR3 comprises 15 residues. J was trimmed by 7 bases and V by 0 bases; bases with no gene match: 9. The germline CDR1 and CDR2 sequences are SGHDT and YYEEEE. CDR3 loop: CASSLGQGHPSGYTF. The CDR3, as DNA: TGTGCCAGCAGCTTGGGACAGGGCCATCCCTCTGGCTACACCTTC.

This chain joins TRBV6-4 and TRBJ2-2; 10 bases line up with TRBD2. This CDR3 spans 18 amino acids. V lost 2 bases, J lost 7 bases, and 13 bases stayed unmatched. Germline CDR1 and CDR2: MRHNA and SNTAGT. The CDR3, as DNA: TGTGCCAGCAGTGACAGTGGTAGCGGGGGGCCTGAACTCGGGGAGCTGTTTTTT. Translation gives CASSDSGSGGPELGELFF.

The chain joins TRBV5-8 to TRBJ1-2; possible D gene TRBD1, 6 bases. Germline CDR1 reads SGHTS; CDR2 reads YDEGEE. Trimming removed 5 bases from V and 2 bases from J, with 13 bases in between. The CDR3 totals 14 residues. CDR3 nucleotides: TGTGCCAGCAGACCCAGACAGGACAACTATGGCTACACCTTC. As protein: CASRPRQDNYGYTF.

This clone has a single count. The chain employs TRBV5-1 and TRBJ1-2; 7 bases map to TRBD1. The germline V gene encodes CDR1 SGHRS and CDR2 YFSETQ. With 0 bases clipped from V and 7 bases from J, the junction kept 6 bases outside the gene matches. CDR3 length equals 14 residues. The CDR3 coding sequence is TGCGCCAGCAGCTTGGGAGGGGGCGCGAGTGGCTACACCTTC. Amino acids: CASSLGGGASGYTF. Using reference TRBV5-1 and TRBJ1-2 for the parts outside the CDR3, the full variable domain is KAGVTQTPRYLIKTRGQQVTLSCSPISGHRSVSWYQQTPGQGLQFLFEYFSETQRNKGNFPGRFSGRQFSNSRSEMNVSTLELGDSALYLCASSLGGGASGYTFGSGTRLTVV.

Of note for this clone: The junction and the germline gene differ at one end; a read error may be behind it. The CDR3 loop is CSSSLGGTEAFF. The DNA for the CDR3 is TGTTCCAGCAGCTTGGGGGGCACTGAAGCTTTCTTT. V and J are TRBV7-9 and TRBJ1-1; possible D gene TRBD1, 5 bases. This CDR3 is 12 amino acids long. Germline values: CDR1 SEHNR, CDR2 FQNEAQ (reference sequence).

The chain uses TRBV6-6 and TRBJ1-1; TRBD1 might be the D (5 bases). Trimming removed 11 bases from V and 1 base from J, with 11 bases in between. This CDR3 spans 12 amino acids. Germline CDR1 and CDR2: MNHNY and SVGAGI (reference sequence). CDR3 nucleotides: TGTGCCGGCTCCAGGGAGAACACTGAAGCTTTCTTT. Amino acids: CAGSRENTEAFF.